The 10 T cell receptor beta chains listed next were all sequenced from one sample in a study of blood T cell repertoires in COVID-19. Using immunoSEQ multiplex PCR, the repertoire was profiled, and TCRdb retains in-frame clones only, with some absent. Among about 190,000 clones, less than 90% were seen once, and the ten largest hold 1% to 1.4%. Sequenced input: peripheral blood. All receptors come from a man younger than 45 with acute or convalescent COVID-19.

The V and J genes are TRBV28 and TRBJ2-7; 9 positions agree with TRBD2. J gave up 0 bases and V 3 bases, and 9 bases lay outside the gene matches. Looked up from germline, CDR1 is MDHEN and CDR2 is SYDVKM. The CDR3 has 17 residues. CDR3 coding DNA: TGTGCCAGCAGTTTTGGGCGGGGGGGGCCCTCCTCCTACGAGCAGTACTTC. Translated: CASSFGRGGPSSYEQYF.

The chain couples TRBV2 to TRBJ2-1; TRBD2 matches 13 bases. CDR1 is SNHLY, CDR2 FYNNEI, per germline. J lost 9 bases, V lost 6 bases, and 11 bases had no gene match. CDR3 length: 16 amino acids. The chain's CDR3 is CASSADGLAGVSEQFF. The CDR3, as DNA: TGTGCCAGCAGCGCTGATGGACTAGCGGGAGTATCTGAGCAGTTCTTC.

This clone has a single count. V gene TRBV12-3 or TRBV12-4 combines with J gene TRBJ2-7, with D possibly being TRBD2 (5 bases). Trimming removed 1 base from V and 5 bases from J, with 9 bases in between. The CDR3 spans 13 residues. The CDR3, as DNA: TGTGCCAGCAGTTTAGGGGTCGGGGACGAGCAGTACTTC. The encoded protein is CASSLGVGDEQYF.

V is TRBV7-8 and J is TRBJ1-1; unclear D gene. Trimming took off 7 bases at V and 5 bases at J, with 23 bases between the two ends. The CDR3 sequence is 16 residues long. CDR1 and CDR2 from the germline V gene are SGHVS and FQNEAQ. The CDR3 coding sequence is TGTGCCAGCACTCCCTTAGCTGGTCAAAGTTGGACTGAAGCTTTCTTT. It specifies CASTPLAGQSWTEAFF.

Details on this clone: This CDR3 is also generated by other DNA sequences in the sample. This rearrangement joins TRBV7-3 to TRBJ2-5; perhaps TRBD2 as D (6 bases). The CDR3 covers 14 residues. Germline values: CDR1 SGHTA, CDR2 FQGTGA. Trimming pared 1 base from V and 1 base from J, leaving 7 bases between. The CDR3 is CASSLMGGQETQYF. The DNA of the CDR3 is TGTGCCAGCAGCTTAATGGGGGGCCAAGAGACCCAGTACTTC.

J is TRBJ2-3 and V is TRBV28; 9 nucleotides agree with TRBD2. The germline CDR1 and CDR2 sequences are MDHEN and SYDVKM. The V gene end was trimmed by 2 bases and the J gene end by 8 bases; junction bases not matched to a gene: 11. The CDR3 is 16 residues long. The CDR3 coding sequence is TGTGCCAGCAGTTTAATCGCGGGAGGGCCGCAGGGTACGCAGTATTTT. The encoded protein is CASSLIAGGPQGTQYF. The full variable domain, in which reference TRBV28 and TRBJ2-3 provide the parts outside the CDR3, is DVKVTQSSRYLVKRTGEKVFLECVQDMDHENMFWYRQDPGLGLRLIYFSYDVKMKEKGDIPEGYSVSREKKERFSLILESASTNQTSMYLCASSLIAGGPQGTQYFGPGTRLTVL.

The chain couples TRBV28 to TRBJ2-6; D remains ambiguous. With 2 bases removed from V and 6 bases from J, the gap between germline ends came to 11 bases. This CDR3 contains 15 residues. Germline assignment: CDR1 MDHEN and CDR2 SYDVKM. In DNA form, the CDR3 reads TGTGCCAGCAGTTTAACAGAAGTACAGGCCAACGTCCTGACTTTC. Translated: CASSLTEVQANVLTF.

The chain has TRBV7-2 and TRBJ2-7; TRBD2 might be the D (5 bases). Germline V gene lookup returns CDR1 SGHTA and CDR2 FQGNSA. V lost 5 bases and J lost 3, with 23 bases in between. This CDR3 is built from 17 residues. This CDR3 reads CASSPPWRRGGYYEQYF. In DNA form, the CDR3 reads TGTGCCAGCAGCCCCCCCTGGCGTAGAGGCGGGTACTACGAGCAGTACTTC.

This chain links TRBV5-1 with TRBJ1-2, with a tentative D call TRBD1 (6 bases). Germline V gene data show CDR1 as SGHRS and CDR2 as YFSETQ. Trimming shortened V by 4 bases and J by 7 bases, and 14 bases separated the two germline ends. The length of the CDR3 is 13 residues. CDR3 sequence: CASSETGSTGYTF. The CDR3 nucleotides read TGCGCCAGCAGCGAAACAGGGTCGACTGGCTACACCTTC.

J is TRBJ2-5 and V is TRBV15; D is undetermined. The length of the CDR3 is 15 residues. Germline loops: CDR1 LNHNV, CDR2 YYDKDF (reference sequence). V gave up 0 bases and J gave up 7 bases, with 15 bases separating them. The CDR3 bases are TGTGCCACCAGCAGAGATCCCCCCTCGTCAGGGACCCAGTACTTC. Protein sequence: CATSRDPPSSGTQYF.